This TCR beta chain was observed in a study of low-dose radiotherapy and immunotherapy resistance in tumors. For the study at large: Participants were given intravenous cyclophosphamide 200 mg/m2 every two weeks, one day before radiation and immunotherapy. Patients' oral aspirin dose was 300 mg daily across four cycles from cycle 1 day 1.

Time point: before trial treatment. This clonotype was detected ten times or more. This CDR3 is 11 amino acids long. Trimming stripped 6 bases from V and 5 bases from J, with 7 bases between. The germline gives CDR1 DFQATT, CDR2 SNEGSKA (reference sequence). Both a constant-region primer and a V-primer adapter served to amplify TCRs across 15 to 25 PCR cycles. TCRdb called the reads again in MiXCR, with one record for every CDR3 protein. This table holds about 50,000 distinct CDR3 sequences, approximately 10% found once. The chain couples TRBV20-1 to TRBJ1-4; D gene uncertain. This TCR derives from a female donor with ovarian cancer. This specimen was PBMCs, taken before treatment. The CDR3 DNA follows: TGCAGTGCACCACACAATGAAAAACTGTTTTTT. This gives the protein CSAPHNEKLFF.